This TCR beta chain was retrieved from a study of blood T cell repertoires in COVID-19 (TCRdb year 2020). Describing the broader study: Collaborator samples came from the United States, Italy and Spain and covered acute and convalescent phases of COVID-19. A freely available public database, intended as a resource for researchers studying the immune response to SARS-CoV-2, is where the repertoires were released. The sample metadata nearly always contained a de-identified subject ID, COVID-19 status, age in years and sex. The samples were drawn from two sources: the first 160 participants of the ongoing ImmuneRACE study, and 1,254 subjects contributed by 6 global collaborators. Subjects who had been exposed to COVID-19, were actively infected with it, or had recovered from it provided the deeply sampled blood TCRbeta repertoires that made up the dataset. The prospective study material was composed of cDNA or gDNA derived from T cells, B-cell-depleted T cells, or PBMCs. HLA class I and class II types, where available, came from metadata supplied by the sample provider rather than from assay-based typing. Broader findings and caveats from the paper: Clinical and demographic metadata were provided uncurated, with the amount varying by source and participant.

One collaborating source in Seattle enrolled patients while the patients were actively infected and followed the patients over time throughout the course of disease. Collaborating institutions collected whole blood in K2EDTA tubes following their own protocols. For TCRbeta analysis, collaborators shipped samples as frozen whole blood, isolated PBMCs, or DNA extracted from either of those sample types. From cysteine to phenylalanine, the CDR3 is 15 amino acids long. Only the CDR3 portion is preserved as DNA: 45 bases, with reading frame beginning at the first base. Based on the germline V gene, the CDR1 and CDR2 sequences are MNHEY and SVGEGT. V ends up 6 bases short and J 10 bases short, with an unmatched junction base count of 8. TCRbeta CDR3 regions were amplified from genomic DNA by means of the immunoSEQ Assay, a bias-controlled multiplex PCR. From the authors' description of their analysis: Nucleated cell counts per sample were estimated from amplification of reference gene primers within the assay. To quantify the absolute abundance of each unique TCRbeta CDR3 rearrangement, sequence reads were collapsed and filtered. For each sample, productive Simpson clonality was calculated as the square root of Simpson's diversity index over productive rearrangements. Held by TCRdb, this immuneACCESS table contains in-frame sequences only and omits some clones. Under half of the omission traces to an unresolved V gene where checked; the cause of the rest is unknown. Clone size and the V and J calls come from that table; the DNA yielded D and trimming. This sample comprises around 300,000 clones, about nine tenths of them detected only once. The ten largest clones capture 6.3% of the sample.

About this clone itself: The clone's antigen remains unknown. No base-level quality is on record; no much larger clone is a single base apart.

This TCR was recovered from a woman between 50 and 59 years old with COVID-19, enrolled during active disease. Sequenced sample: peripheral blood. The chain is assembled from TRBV6-2 or TRBV6-3 and TRBJ2-1; 14 bases in the middle match TRBD2. The CDR3 reads CASSSGTSGSGEQFF. The bases read TGTGCCAGCAGCTCCGGGACTAGCGGGAGTGGGGAGCAGTTCTTC.